This T cell receptor (beta chain) was captured by sequencing in a study of blood T cell repertoires in COVID-19. The CDR3 consists of 14 residues. Germline V CDR1 and CDR2: SQVTM, ANQGSEA. V lost 5 bases and J lost 5; bases outside the gene matches: 9. Per the original data handling: Estimated nucleated cell counts came from reference gene primer amplification. Assay used: immunoSEQ multiplex PCR; TCRdb lists only in-frame clones, some missing. From that table come the V and J calls and clone size; the DNA was used to work out D and trimming. The table has fewer than 250,000 clones, roughly nine tenths seen once.

The source material was peripheral blood. The clonotype comes from a woman aged 55-75 years who had recovered from COVID-19. The chain employs TRBV29-1 and TRBJ1-5, with 7 bases that match TRBD1. CDR3 protein: CSVSGGGRDQPQHF. In nucleotides, the CDR3 is TGCAGCGTTTCAGGAGGGGGCAGGGATCAGCCCCAGCATTTT. The variable domain in full, completed from reference TRBV29-1 and TRBJ1-5, reads SAVISQKPSRDICQRGTSLTIQCQVDSQVTMMFWYRQQPGQSLTLIATANQGSEATYESGFVIDKFPISRPNLTFSTLTVSNMSPEDSSIYLCSVSGGGRDQPQHFGDGTRLSIL.